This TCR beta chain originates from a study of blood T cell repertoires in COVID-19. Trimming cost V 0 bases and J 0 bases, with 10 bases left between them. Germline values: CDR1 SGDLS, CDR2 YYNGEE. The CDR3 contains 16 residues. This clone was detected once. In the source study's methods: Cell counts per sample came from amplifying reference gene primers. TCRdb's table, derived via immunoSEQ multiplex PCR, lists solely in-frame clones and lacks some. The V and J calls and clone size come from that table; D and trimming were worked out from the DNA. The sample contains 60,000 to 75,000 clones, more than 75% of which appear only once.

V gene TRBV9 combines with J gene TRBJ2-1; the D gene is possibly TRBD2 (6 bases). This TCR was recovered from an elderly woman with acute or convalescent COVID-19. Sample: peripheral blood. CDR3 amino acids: CASSVAGGISYNEQFF. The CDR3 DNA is TGTGCCAGCAGCGTAGCCGGCGGGATCTCCTACAATGAGCAGTTCTTC. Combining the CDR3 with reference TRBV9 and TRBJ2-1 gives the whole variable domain DSGVTQTPKHLITATGQRVTLRCSPRSGDLSVYWYQQSLDQGLQFLIQYYNGEERAKGNILERFSAQQFPDLHSELNLSSLELGDSALYFCASSVAGGISYNEQFFGPGTRLTVL.